These 30 T cell receptor beta chains came from one sample sequenced in a study of OX40 agonist ivuxolimab in advanced cancers. Profiled with immunoSEQ multiplex PCR; TCRdb holds only in-frame clones, not every one. The sample lists roughly 76,000 clones, 84% occurring once. The sample here was CD4+ or CD8+ T cells sorted from blood, taken in a trial of the OX40 agonist ivuxolimab. All receptors derive from an adult with an advanced solid tumor such as melanoma, head and neck, liver or kidney cancer.

The rearrangement uses TRBV7-2 and TRBJ1-3; a weak D match, TRBD1 (5 bases). The CDR3 consists of 14 residues. Germline values: CDR1 SGHTA, CDR2 FQGNSA. V lost 5 bases and J 4 bases, leaving 12 bases between the germline ends. CDR3 in DNA: TGTGCCAGCAGCCTACTAGGGGACGGAAACACCATATATTTT. Amino acid sequence: CASSLLGDGNTIYF.

The rearrangement links TRBV7-6 to TRBJ2-5, with 9 bases matching TRBD2. Germline CDR1 SGHVS, CDR2 FNYEAQ. The V segment lost 7 bases and the J segment 4 bases; nucleotides outside the gene matches: 10. The CDR3 extends over 15 amino acids. CDR3 sequence: CASTEAGGPLETQYF. The DNA of the CDR3 is TGTGCCAGCACTGAGGCGGGGGGGCCTCTAGAGACCCAGTACTTC.

The chain has TRBV30 and TRBJ1-2; weak D call: TRBD1 (5 bases). Germline-derived CDR1 and CDR2 are GTSNPN and SVGIG (reference sequence). This CDR3 comprises 15 residues. Deletions cut 2 bases from V and 3 bases from J, with 16 bases between. CDR3 sequence (DNA): TGTGCCTGGAGTATAGGGGACCCTAAGGACTATGGCTACACCTTC. This gives the protein CAWSIGDPKDYGYTF.

This chain joins TRBV29-1 and TRBJ1-1; D is perhaps TRBD1 (6 bases). V dropped 5 bases and J dropped 5 bases, with 9 bases sitting between them. Germline CDR1 reads SQVTM; CDR2 reads ANQGSEA. This CDR3 has 11 amino acids. CDR3: CSVKGGTEAFF. The CDR3 DNA reads TGCAGCGTTAAGGGGGGTACTGAAGCTTTCTTT.

The chain recombines TRBV4-1 with TRBJ1-2, with a weak D call TRBD1 (5 bases). The CDR3 is 15 residues long. The V end was cut by 0 bases, the J end by 7 bases, with 15 bases between. CDR1 is MGHRA and CDR2 is YSYEKL in the germline V gene. The CDR3 nucleotides are TGCGCCAGCAGCCAAGAATGGGGGTCACGGGGTGGCTACACCTTC. Protein sequence: CASSQEWGSRGGYTF.

The chain is built from TRBV15 and TRBJ1-1; tentative D call: TRBD1 (5 bases). V shed 2 bases and J shed 1 base, with 8 bases lying between them. This CDR3 contains 14 residues. Germline CDR1 reads LNHNV; CDR2 reads YYDKDF (reference sequence). CDR3 protein: CATSRRDSNTEAFF. The CDR3 nucleotides read TGTGCCACCAGCAGAAGGGACTCGAACACTGAAGCTTTCTTT.

The V call is TRBV30, the J call TRBJ2-7, with D possibly matching TRBD1 (5 bases). V was trimmed by 2 bases and J by 6 bases, leaving 11 bases between them. The germline V gene encodes CDR1 GTSNPN and CDR2 SVGIG (reference sequence). This CDR3 is built from 12 residues. CDR3 amino acids: CAWSPGFVEQYF. DNA for the CDR3: TGTGCCTGGAGTCCAGGGTTTGTCGAGCAGTACTTC.

This clone was observed once. The V and J genes are TRBV7-9 and TRBJ1-6, with a tentative D call TRBD1 (5 bases). CDR1 is SEHNR, CDR2 FQNEAQ, per germline (reference sequence). V was shortened by 2 bases and J by 0 bases, with 11 bases between the two germline ends. This CDR3 comprises 17 residues. CDR3 residues: CASSLLGVSSYNSPLHF. The CDR3 nucleotides are TGTGCCAGCAGCTTACTAGGGGTTAGCTCCTATAATTCACCCCTCCACTTT.

J is TRBJ2-6 and V is TRBV19; 8 nucleotides align to TRBD1. This CDR3 is built from 19 residues. The trim removed 3 bases at V and 1 base at J, leaving 11 bases unmatched. The germline V gene has CDR1 LNHDA and CDR2 SQIVND (reference sequence). The CDR3 reads CASSIFGQGPLSGANVLTF. The CDR3 nucleotides are TGTGCCAGTAGTATCTTTGGACAGGGCCCCCTATCTGGGGCCAACGTCCTGACTTTC.

The rearrangement uses TRBV19 and TRBJ2-1; tentative D call: TRBD2 (6 bases). From germline, CDR1 is LNHDA and CDR2 SQIVND (reference sequence). CDR3 size: 15 residues. Trimming stripped 5 bases from V and 7 bases from J, with 18 bases between. CDR3 DNA: TGTGCCAGTAGTCCCTCACGACTAGTTGTGAATGAGCAGTTCTTC. The encoded protein is CASSPSRLVVNEQFF.

The rearrangement links TRBV18 to TRBJ1-2; 7 bases line up with TRBD1. This CDR3 is built from 14 residues. The germline gives CDR1 KGHSH, CDR2 LQKENI. V lost 3 bases to trimming and J lost 2 bases; unmatched junction nucleotides: 3. The CDR3 nucleotides are TGTGCCAGCTCACCCAGGGGACAGAACTATGGCTACACCTTC. Protein sequence: CASSPRGQNYGYTF.

The chain has TRBV5-6 and TRBJ2-1; TRBD1 is a possible D gene (5 bases). This CDR3 has 14 amino acids. The V gene lost 4 bases and the J gene lost 4 bases, with 12 bases spanning the gap. The germline V gene encodes CDR1 SGHDT and CDR2 YYEEEE. CDR3 sequence reads: CASSPGAVYNEQFF. The CDR3 bases are TGTGCCAGCAGCCCTGGGGCAGTATACAATGAGCAGTTCTTC.

The chain couples TRBV9 to TRBJ2-7; tentative D call: TRBD1 (5 bases). The V gene's germline CDR1 is SGDLS and CDR2 YYNGEE. CDR3 size: 14 residues. V was cut by 0 bases and J by 2 bases, with 9 bases left in between. In DNA form, the CDR3 reads TGTGCCAGCAGCGTAGGGCAGGGTCCCTACGAGCAGTACTTC. Translated: CASSVGQGPYEQYF. Full variable domain (rest looked up from reference TRBV9 and TRBJ2-7): DSGVTQTPKHLITATGQRVTLRCSPRSGDLSVYWYQQSLDQGLQFLIQYYNGEERAKGNILERFSAQQFPDLHSELNLSSLELGDSALYFCASSVGQGPYEQYFGPGTRLTVT.

The chain links TRBV4-3 to TRBJ1-3; D unclear. The CDR3 runs 15 residues. Trimming removed 1 base from V and 0 bases from J, with 7 bases in between. Germline lookup yields CDR1 LGHNA and CDR2 YSLEER. CDR3 sequence reads: CASSQGRYSGNTIYF. DNA of the CDR3: TGCGCCAGCAGCCAAGGCAGATACTCTGGAAACACCATATATTTT.

The rearrangement joins TRBV21-1 to TRBJ2-7; no DNA check was done on the table's D call, TRBD2. TRBV21-1 is a listed pseudogene. The CDR3 runs to 15 residues. The CDR3 region is CASSKVPEPLYEQYF. The CDR3 nucleotides read TGTGCCAGCAGCAAAGTGCCCGAGCCCCTCTACGAGCAGTACTTC.

The V and J genes are TRBV4-1 and TRBJ1-5; D remains ambiguous. The germline V and J ends were trimmed by 0 bases and 1 base, with 10 bases remaining between them. Germline assignment: CDR1 MGHRA and CDR2 YSYEKL. The CDR3 consists of 16 residues. The CDR3 DNA is TGCGCCAGCAGCCAAGAACGGTTTGGAAGCAATCAGCCCCAGCATTTT. The encoded protein is CASSQERFGSNQPQHF.

The chain has TRBV18 and TRBJ1-4; weak D call: TRBD1 (5 bases). CDR1 is KGHSH, CDR2 LQKENI, per germline. The CDR3 consists of 14 residues. V was pared by 1 base and J by 8 bases, with 11 bases between. This CDR3 reads CASSPRGATEKLFF. The CDR3 DNA is TGTGCCAGCTCACCACGAGGGGCGACGGAAAAACTGTTTTTT.

This chain uses TRBV29-1 with TRBJ2-2, with 9 bases that match TRBD2. The V segment lost 6 bases and the J segment 5 bases; nucleotides outside the gene matches: 10. Germline lookup yields CDR1 SQVTM and CDR2 ANQGSEA. The CDR3 contains 15 residues. CDR3 nucleotides: TGCAGCGTCACAGCGGGAGGCGGGTTAACCGGGGAGCTGTTTTTT. Protein: CSVTAGGGLTGELFF.

The chain employs TRBV5-1 and TRBJ2-4; no definite D call. The CDR3 runs to 17 residues. Trimming cost V 9 bases and J 0 bases, with 22 bases left between them. Per germline, CDR1 SGHRS and CDR2 YFSETQ. CDR3 bases: TGCGCCATCCGATCAGAGGAGATTCCACTAGCCAAAAACATTCAGTACTTC. This codes for CAIRSEEIPLAKNIQYF.

This clone was recorded a few times. The chain is built from TRBV6-5 and TRBJ1-2, with 10 positions matching TRBD1. The CDR3 runs to 14 residues. Unmatched junction bases numbered 2, after V lost 5 bases and J lost 2 bases. Germline V gene lookup returns CDR1 MNHEY and CDR2 SVGAGI. Here the CDR3 DNA reads TGTGCCAGCAGTCTGGACAGGGGGAACTATGGCTACACCTTC. It is translated as CASSLDRGNYGYTF.

The V gene is TRBV6-4, the J gene TRBJ2-3; D could derive from TRBD1 or TRBD2 (6 bases each). V lost 0 bases and J lost 14, with 12 bases in between. Germline V gives CDR1 MRHNA, CDR2 SNTAGT. The CDR3 is 12 amino acids. The CDR3, as DNA: TGTGCCAGCAGTGACTCGAATGGGGGGCCGTATTTT. This encodes CASSDSNGGPYF.

This clone was seen a handful of times. The V call is TRBV10-3, the J call TRBJ2-2, with 7 bases lining up with TRBD2. V was pared by 3 bases and J by 5 bases, with 6 bases of the junction left unmatched. Germline V CDR1 and CDR2: ENHRY, SYGVKD. CDR3 length: 15 residues. CDR3 loop: CAISDGLVFTGELFF. The DNA of the CDR3 is TGTGCCATCAGTGACGGACTAGTTTTTACCGGGGAGCTGTTTTTT.

The DNA for the CDR3 is TGTGCCAGCAGTTTATCGGGGGTCGGGGAGACCCAGTACTTC. Its protein is CASSLSGVGETQYF. The V gene is TRBV28, the J gene TRBJ2-5; D may be TRBD2 (6 bases). V lost 1 base, J lost 5 bases, and 11 bases lay in between. The length of the CDR3 is 14 residues. The germline V gene has CDR1 MDHEN and CDR2 SYDVKM.

This chain connects TRBV11-3 to TRBJ2-5; TRBD1 matches at 11 bases. The CDR3 covers 17 residues. Germline loops: CDR1 SGHNT, CDR2 YENEEA. The V gene end was trimmed by 5 bases and the J gene end by 4 bases; junction bases not matched to a gene: 12. Written as DNA, the CDR3 is TGTGCCAGCAGCCTACGCCGGACAGGGGGCATGGTAGAGACCCAGTACTTC. Its translation: CASSLRRTGGMVETQYF. The entire variable domain, with the rest obtained from reference TRBV11-3 and TRBJ2-5, is as follows: EAGVVQSPRYKIIEKKQPVAFWCNPISGHNTLYWYLQNLGQGPELLIRYENEEAVDDSQLPKDRFSAERLKGVDSTLKIQPAELGDSAVYLCASSLRRTGGMVETQYFGPGTRLLVL.

The chain joins TRBV2 to TRBJ1-4, with unresolved D. Trimming took 6 bases from V and 0 from J, leaving 14 bases between them. CDR1 and CDR2 (germline): SNHLY, FYNNEI. The CDR3 spans 16 residues. This CDR3 reads CASRTYRPATNEKLFF. In nucleotides, the CDR3 is TGTGCCAGCAGGACATACAGACCTGCAACTAATGAAAAACTGTTTTTT.

With regard to this clone: At the DNA level, this CDR3 is encoded by other sequences in the same sample as well. J is TRBJ2-5 and V is TRBV6-5; the D is unclear. This CDR3 is 11 amino acids long. V lost 2 bases to trimming and J lost 4 bases, with 2 bases between them. The germline V gene encodes CDR1 MNHEY and CDR2 SVGAGI. This CDR3 is CASSYGETQYF. The DNA of the CDR3 is TGTGCCAGCAGTTACGGAGAGACCCAGTACTTC.

This sequence joins TRBV5-1 and TRBJ1-5; D is undetermined. Germline loops: CDR1 SGHRS, CDR2 YFSETQ. V gave up 0 bases and J gave up 5 bases, with 9 bases separating them. The CDR3 is 14 amino acids. CDR3 amino acids: CASSLGANDQPQHF. CDR3 bases: TGCGCCAGCAGCTTGGGGGCTAACGATCAGCCCCAGCATTTT.

The gene calls are TRBV30 and TRBJ2-5; D unresolved. This CDR3 spans 13 amino acids. Germline assignment: CDR1 GTSNPN and CDR2 SVGIG (reference sequence). The V end was cut by 4 bases, the J end by 1 base, with 10 bases between. The CDR3 loop reads CAWTFGGQETQYF. The CDR3 DNA reads TGTGCCTGGACGTTCGGTGGCCAAGAGACCCAGTACTTC. Complete variable domain (other parts from reference TRBV30 and TRBJ2-5): SQTIHQWPATLVQPVGSPLSLECTVEGTSNPNLYWYRQAAGRGLQLLFYSVGIGQISSEVPQNLSASRPQDRQFILSSKKLLLSDSGFYLCAWTFGGQETQYFGPGTRLLVL.

The chain uses TRBV18 and TRBJ1-1; unclear D gene. Deletions cut 6 bases from V and 1 base from J, with 18 bases between. CDR1 is KGHSH and CDR2 is LQKENI in the germline V gene. The CDR3 consists of 16 residues. In DNA form, the CDR3 reads TGTGCCAGCTCGCTCCTAGGCACTGGTCGGAACACTGAAGCTTTCTTT. Amino acid sequence: CASSLLGTGRNTEAFF.

The CDR3 reads CASRSKTGSNQPQHF. CDR3 bases: TGTGCCAGTAGGAGTAAGACAGGTAGCAATCAGCCCCAGCATTTT. The chain recombines TRBV19 with TRBJ1-5, with D possibly TRBD1 on 6 matching bases. Trimming took off 6 bases at V and 0 bases at J, with 12 bases between the two ends. Germline V gene data show CDR1 as LNHDA and CDR2 as SQIVND (reference sequence). This CDR3 has 15 amino acids. Drawing the rest from reference TRBV19 and TRBJ1-5, the complete variable domain is DGGITQSPKYLFRKEGQNVTLSCEQNLNHDAMYWYRQDPGQGLRLIYYSQIVNDFQKGDIAEGYSVSREKKESFPLTVTSAQKNPTAFYLCASRSKTGSNQPQHFGDGTRLSIL.